This T cell receptor beta chain was sequenced for a study of blood T cell repertoires in COVID-19. With regard to this clone: Other DNA sequences in this specimen translate into the identical CDR3.

The CDR3 extends over 12 amino acids. CDR1 MDHEN and CDR2 SYDVKM come from the germline V gene. Trimming took off 2 bases at V and 7 bases at J, with 6 bases between the two ends. Produced via immunoSEQ multiplex PCR; TCRdb's table is partial and in-frame only. The data hold some 330,000 clones, with 92% observed a single time. This sequence originates from a woman younger than 45 who had recovered from COVID-19. Material for sequencing was PBMCs or T cells enriched from blood (not recorded which). The chain is built from TRBV28 and TRBJ1-5; a weak D match, TRBD1 (6 bases). CDR3: CASSLGGQPQHF. CDR3 bases: TGTGCCAGCAGTTTAGGGGGCCAGCCCCAGCATTTT.